A single sample gave rise to the 3 T cell receptor beta chains below, sequenced in a study of blood T cell repertoires in COVID-19. Sequencing used immunoSEQ multiplex PCR; TCRdb keeps in-frame clones, though not all of them. The table includes 92,000 or so clones, about 87% detected once. Sequencing used peripheral blood. All receptors derive from a man aged 55 to 70 with acute or convalescent COVID-19.

This clone is a singleton in its sample. For the CDR3, the DNA is TGTGCCAGCAGCAGGACAGGGTTTAAGACCCAGTACTTC. It encodes CASSRTGFKTQYF. The chain is built from TRBV6-5 and TRBJ2-5; 8 bases map to TRBD1. From germline, CDR1 is MNHEY and CDR2 SVGAGI. This CDR3 region has 13 residues. J was trimmed by 6 bases and V by 6 bases; bases with no gene match: 6.

This rearrangement joins TRBV2 to TRBJ1-2; D possibly corresponds to TRBD1 (6 bases). Germline CDR1 and CDR2: SNHLY and FYNNEI. The CDR3 totals 13 residues. The V end lost 5 bases, the J end lost 8 bases, and 15 bases lay between the germline ends. CDR3 DNA: TGTGCCAGCAGTCCCCAGGGGTTGATAGGCTACACCTTC. It translates to CASSPQGLIGYTF.

The gene calls are TRBV6-5 and TRBJ2-2; TRBD2 agrees at 9 bases. The ends lost 0 bases at V and 8 bases at J; junction bases unmatched: 1. The CDR3 extends over 14 amino acids. In germline, CDR1 is MNHEY, CDR2 SVGAGI. Here the CDR3 DNA reads TGTGCCAGCAGTTACTCAGCGGGAGGAGGGGAGCTGTTTTTT. Its protein is CASSYSAGGGELFF.